The 7 T cell receptor beta chains below all came from one sample that was sequenced in a study of cytomegalovirus exposure and HLA in healthy donors. Amplification used 60 Vbeta primers and 13 Jbeta primers. The table came from immunoSEQ multiplex PCR; TCRdb's copy has only in-frame clones and leaves some out. The repertoire includes 70,000 or so clones, roughly 89% of them detected once, and approximately 1.9% sits in the top ten. Sample: PBMCs. Source of these receptors: a woman younger than 45 in good health and CMV-seronegative.

This clone was recorded once. The chain couples TRBV11-3 to TRBJ2-2; 8 positions match TRBD1. V was pared by 5 bases and J by 5 bases, with 4 bases of the junction left unmatched. The germline V gene has CDR1 SGHNT and CDR2 YENEEA. The CDR3 extends over 14 amino acids. The CDR3 loop reads CASSTRQGTGELFF. In nucleotides, the CDR3 is TGTGCCAGCAGCACTAGACAGGGGACCGGGGAGCTGTTTTTT.

The V gene is TRBV21-1, the J gene TRBJ2-6; the table names TRBD1, a call not compared with the DNA. TRBV21-1 is marked as a pseudogene. The CDR3 sequence is 19 residues long. The CDR3 sequence is CASSKDGRGPPSGANVLTF. The CDR3 bases are TGTGCCAGCAGCAAAGACGGCAGGGGTCCCCCCTCTGGGGCCAACGTCCTGACTTTC.

J is TRBJ1-4 and V is TRBV18; D is uncertain. V lost 3 bases and J lost 3, with 8 bases in between. Per germline, CDR1 KGHSH and CDR2 LQKENI. This CDR3 is 14 amino acids long. As DNA, the CDR3 is TGTGCCAGCTCACCGACAATCCCTAATGAAAAACTGTTTTTT. It codes for CASSPTIPNEKLFF.

CDR3 region: CASSQDSGITYNEQFF. In nucleotides, the CDR3 is TGCGCCAGCAGCCAAGATAGCGGGATTACCTACAATGAGCAGTTCTTC. The chain employs TRBV4-3 and TRBJ2-1; 8 bases line up with TRBD2. The ends lost 0 bases at V and 2 bases at J; junction bases unmatched: 3. There are 16 residues in the CDR3. Germline V CDR1 and CDR2: LGHNA, YSLEER.

The rearrangement uses TRBV28 and TRBJ2-7; a weak D match, TRBD2 (5 bases). CDR1 is MDHEN and CDR2 is SYDVKM in the germline V gene. The ends were cut back, 0 bases at V and 3 bases at J, with 9 bases in the middle. CDR3 size: 14 residues. The CDR3 loop reads CASSLWQEDYEQYF. CDR3 nucleotide sequence: TGTGCCAGCAGTTTATGGCAGGAGGACTACGAGCAGTACTTC. The full variable domain, in which reference TRBV28 and TRBJ2-7 provide the parts outside the CDR3, is DVKVTQSSRYLVKRTGEKVFLECVQDMDHENMFWYRQDPGLGLRLIYFSYDVKMKEKGDIPEGYSVSREKKERFSLILESASTNQTSMYLCASSLWQEDYEQYFGPGTRLTVT.

This clone was observed a few times. The chain carries TRBV6-5 and TRBJ1-5; D is unclear. Trimming removed 4 bases from V and 9 bases from J, with 16 bases in between. CDR1 MNHEY and CDR2 SVGAGI come from the germline V gene. The CDR3 totals 14 residues. CDR3 sequence: CASSSRPTGLPQHF. CDR3 nucleotides: TGTGCCAGCAGTTCTCGGCCCACCGGACTGCCCCAGCATTTT.

J is TRBJ2-7 and V is TRBV5-1; no firm D call. The germline V gene has CDR1 SGHRS and CDR2 YFSETQ. V was pared by 1 base and J by 0 bases, with 8 bases between. The CDR3 is 14 amino acids. The chain's CDR3 is CASSLSATSYEQYF. CDR3 bases: TGCGCCAGCAGCTTGAGCGCCACCTCCTACGAGCAGTACTTC. The entire variable domain, with the rest obtained from reference TRBV5-1 and TRBJ2-7, is as follows: KAGVTQTPRYLIKTRGQQVTLSCSPISGHRSVSWYQQTPGQGLQFLFEYFSETQRNKGNFPGRFSGRQFSNSRSEMNVSTLELGDSALYLCASSLSATSYEQYFGPGTRLTVT.